A selection of T cell receptor beta chains follows, all from one sample in a study. MiXCR was run by TCRdb on the 5' RACE reads, yielding one entry per CDR3 protein. The repertoire consists of 9,500 to 15,000 distinct CDR3 sequences, with approximately 50% occurring once and the leading ten covering 12%. The sample was tumor-infiltrating Tregs sorted from the breast tumor. The source is a female donor with breast cancer. The CDR3 runs from the conserved cysteine through the conserved F or W. The order of the fields is V gene, clone size, J gene, D gene, CDR3 protein. D genes are given only for firm matches. Clone size appears in some rows only: once, few, many, or a class for an expanded clone.

TRBV12-3/TRBV12-4	few	TRBJ1-5	-	CASSFKGPGFRQPQHF
TRBV5-1	-	TRBJ2-1	TRBD2	CASSDSGSPDNEQFF
TRBV7-9	few	TRBJ1-1	-	CASSLLQGLAFF
TRBV20-1	-	TRBJ2-7	TRBD1	CSAGPGTGLYEQYF
TRBV4-1	few	TRBJ2-1	TRBD1	CASSQGGQGNNEQFF
TRBV6-2/TRBV6-3	few	TRBJ2-4	-	CASSYSQGGTKNIQYF
TRBV20-1	medium-sized	TRBJ2-7	-	CSVETGTGQYF
TRBV30	-	TRBJ2-1	TRBD2	CAWSALNREAQVGEQFF
TRBV5-1	few	TRBJ2-5	-	CASSLESGQETQYF
TRBV20-1	medium-sized	TRBJ2-5	-	CSARHGYSLRPQETQYF
TRBV6-6	-	TRBJ1-5	-	CASSSIISRQRNQPQHF
TRBV29-1	-	TRBJ1-5	TRBD1	CGVGTGGNQPQHF
TRBV4-2	once	TRBJ2-3	TRBD2	CASSQDPSGSADTQYF
TRBV11-3	few	TRBJ2-5	-	CASSYSSAETQYF
TRBV7-2	medium-sized	TRBJ1-2	TRBD1	CASSSTGSDGYTF
TRBV20-1	-	TRBJ2-1	TRBD2	CSARLAGANEQFF
TRBV6-2/TRBV6-3	medium-sized	TRBJ2-6	TRBD2	CASSFGWRGSSGANVLTF
TRBV25-1	-	TRBJ2-7	-	CASSVERGNSYEQYF
TRBV7-6	-	TRBJ2-7	TRBD2	CASSLVPGGSNEQYF
TRBV20-1	few	TRBJ2-2	-	CSARKGRGRGYSTGELFF
TRBV12-3/TRBV12-4	-	TRBJ1-6	TRBD1	CASSLMGQGGTPLHF
TRBV7-3	few	TRBJ2-1	-	CASSLEANNEQFF
TRBV12-3/TRBV12-4	few	TRBJ2-3	TRBD2	CASSRAGADTQYF
TRBV20-1	-	TRBJ1-2	-	CSASIRDGYTF
TRBV29-1	medium-sized	TRBJ2-1	-	CSGEGINEQFF
TRBV4-3	medium-sized	TRBJ1-1	TRBD1	CASSRQGTQREAFF
TRBV20-1	few	TRBJ1-5	-	CSAKGPGQPQHF
TRBV12-3/TRBV12-4	-	TRBJ2-6	-	CASSLSSTGANVLTF
TRBV7-2	-	TRBJ2-5	-	CASSYIDGGMGTQYF
TRBV7-9	few	TRBJ2-1	TRBD2	CASSLDSGRGSSYNEQFF
TRBV7-3	-	TRBJ2-1	-	CASSFLSAAYNEQFF
TRBV7-2	few	TRBJ2-2	-	CASSLVTNTGELFF
TRBV12-3/TRBV12-4	few	TRBJ2-7	TRBD2	CASSSTGTSVLYF
TRBV6-2/TRBV6-3	few	TRBJ1-2	-	CASTLQGPYGYTF
TRBV7-6	few	TRBJ1-6	-	CASSLAGGSPLHF
TRBV11-3	few	TRBJ2-1	-	CASSFRRFNEQFF
TRBV7-2	few	TRBJ2-1	TRBD2	CASSAPTSGRSNEQFF
TRBV6-5	few	TRBJ1-1	TRBD1	CASSYHDRGLNTEAFF
TRBV7-8	-	TRBJ2-1	-	CASSRIVTVDEQFF
TRBV6-2/TRBV6-3	-	TRBJ2-3	-	CASSVDDTQYF
TRBV27	-	TRBJ2-5	-	CASSIGQYQETQYF
TRBV18	few	TRBJ2-1	-	CASSLGTANNEQFF
TRBV6-1	-	TRBJ2-6	-	CASSEGFSGANVLTF
TRBV20-1	few	TRBJ2-3	-	CSASAASEVHTDTQYF
TRBV7-2	-	TRBJ1-3	-	CASSFRTESIIYF
TRBV4-1	few	TRBJ1-2	-	CASSQDSNYGYTF
TRBV4-2	few	TRBJ2-1	-	CASSQEYGDGEKHNEQFF
TRBV4-3	-	TRBJ2-1	-	CASSQEAGLNEQFF
TRBV20-1	-	TRBJ2-3	-	CSASYQGRTDTQYF
TRBV20-1	-	TRBJ1-2	-	CSAASGNIGYGYTF